Listed below are T cell receptor beta chains from one sample, sequenced in a study of blood T cells in healthy people across ages. One entry per CDR3 protein, called by TCRdb with MiXCR from the 5' RACE reads. The table lists fewer than 1,000,000 distinct CDR3 sequences, around 50% of them singletons. What was sequenced was blood. The receptors were gathered from a man older than 75 in good health. The CDR3 runs from the conserved cysteine through the conserved F or W. A D gene is named only where the DNA matches it firmly. Where a row states a size, it is once, few, many or the class of an expanded clone; other rows omit it.

TRBV18	-	TRBJ2-5	-	CASSPRQAHQETQYF	TGTGCCAGCTCACCAAGACAGGCCCACCAAGAGACCCAGTACTTC
TRBV19	-	TRBJ1-6	-	CASSIAGIPLHF	TGTGCCAGTAGTATAGCAGGGATCCCCCTCCACTTT
TRBV28	once	TRBJ2-1	TRBD2	CASSLLGLAGYNEQFF	TGTGCCAGCAGTTTATTGGGACTAGCGGGTTACAATGAGCAGTTCTTC
TRBV9	-	TRBJ2-1	TRBD2	CASSGTSGNYNEQFF	TGTGCCAGCAGCGGCACTAGCGGGAACTACAATGAGCAGTTCTTC
TRBV2	few	TRBJ1-2	-	CASSEARGSGYGYTF	TGTGCCAGCAGTGAAGCGCGGGGTTCGGGTTATGGCTACACCTTC
TRBV20-1	few	TRBJ2-3	TRBD2	CSARSPWEGMTDTQYF	TGCAGTGCTAGATCCCCGTGGGAGGGTATGACAGATACGCAGTATTTT
TRBV7-2	-	TRBJ2-1	TRBD2	CASSPGTSGAPQFF	TGTGCCAGCAGCCCGGGGACTAGCGGGGCCCCGCAGTTCTTC
TRBV30	-	TRBJ2-7	TRBD2	CAWGTTSGFYEQYF	TGTGCCTGGGGCACGACTAGCGGGTTCTACGAGCAGTACTTC
TRBV14	-	TRBJ1-2	-	CASSRLTEANYGYTF	TGTGCCAGCAGCCGGCTTACAGAAGCTAACTATGGCTACACCTTC
TRBV7-9	-	TRBJ2-1	TRBD1	CASSVSGGGQGAMNEQFF	TGTGCCAGCAGCGTTAGCGGTGGGGGGCAGGGGGCAATGAATGAGCAGTTCTTC
TRBV27	-	TRBJ2-6	TRBD1	CATRTGGPSGANVLTF	TGTGCCACCCGGACAGGGGGACCGTCTGGGGCCAACGTCCTGACTTTC
TRBV6-2/TRBV6-3	-	TRBJ2-3	TRBD2	CASSNTRASGRTDTQYF	TGTGCCAGCAGTAACACCCGGGCTAGCGGACGCACAGATACGCAGTATTTT
TRBV20-1	-	TRBJ1-4	-	CSARVVGLNEKLFF	TGCAGTGCTAGAGTGGTGGGACTTAATGAAAAACTGTTTTTT
TRBV3-1	-	TRBJ1-2	-	CASSQGGHYGYTF	TGTGCCAGCAGCCAAGGCGGGCACTATGGCTACACCTTC
TRBV7-2	few	TRBJ1-1	-	CASSLVAGSSNTEAFF	TGTGCCAGCAGCTTAGTCGCAGGGTCTTCGAACACTGAAGCTTTCTTT
TRBV7-2	-	TRBJ2-5	TRBD2	CASSPRTRLSNEQYF	TGTGCCAGCAGCCCGAGGACTAGGTTGAGCAATGAGCAGTACTTC
TRBV20-1	few	TRBJ1-2	TRBD1	CSAPDREQDGYTF	TGCAGTGCACCGGACAGGGAGCAGGATGGCTACACTTTC
TRBV6-2/TRBV6-3	-	TRBJ2-1	-	CASSFGARYNEQFF	TGTGCCAGCAGCTTCGGGGCCCGCTACAATGAGCAGTTCTTC
TRBV2	few	TRBJ2-3	TRBD2	CASGIAGGRGTDTQYF	TGTGCCAGCGGAATAGCGGGAGGGCGGGGCACAGATACGCAGTATTTT
TRBV30	-	TRBJ1-2	TRBD1	CAWSGRTGGGYTF	TGTGCCTGGAGTGGACGGACAGGGGGAGGCTACACCTTC
TRBV6-2/TRBV6-3	-	TRBJ2-1	-	CASLRPSRSYNEQFF	TGTGCCAGCCTTAGACCATCCCGGTCCTACAATGAGCAGTTCTTC
TRBV5-1	few	TRBJ1-1	-	CASSTSGRKNTEAFF	TGCGCCAGCAGCACATCCGGACGGAAGAACACTGAAGCTTTCTTT
TRBV7-9	-	TRBJ2-1	TRBD2	CASSLGRGLYNEQFF	TGTGCCAGCAGCTTGGGGCGGGGGTTATACAATGAGCAGTTCTTC
TRBV29-1	-	TRBJ1-2	-	CSVKWQLYGYTF	TGCAGCGTTAAATGGCAGCTATATGGCTACACCTTC
TRBV20-1	few	TRBJ2-7	TRBD2	CSARLAGVYEQYF	TGCAGTGCTAGATTAGCGGGAGTCTACGAGCAGTACTTC
TRBV5-1	-	TRBJ2-1	-	CASSLIQSSSYNEQFF	TGCGCCAGCAGCCTAATACAGAGCAGCTCCTACAATGAGCAGTTCTTC
TRBV2	-	TRBJ2-5	-	CASTSEEETQYF	TGTGCCAGCACTTCCGAGGAAGAGACCCAGTACTTC
TRBV28	once	TRBJ1-6	TRBD1	CASSLIYGGQGNSPLHF	TGTGCCAGCAGTTTAATATATGGGGGACAGGGTAATTCACCCCTCCACTTT
TRBV11-1	-	TRBJ2-7	-	CASSLGFQGYEQYF	TGTGCCAGCAGCTTAGGTTTTCAGGGCTACGAGCAGTACTTC
TRBV6-6	-	TRBJ2-5	TRBD1	CASSRTTGGETQYF	TGTGCCAGCAGTCGCACGACAGGGGGAGAGACCCAGTACTTC
TRBV11-3	-	TRBJ2-1	TRBD1	CASRISYGTGKDEQFF	TGTGCCAGCAGAATTAGCTATGGGACAGGGAAGGATGAGCAGTTCTTC
TRBV6-5	-	TRBJ2-3	TRBD2	CASRRTSDDTDTQYF	TGTGCCAGCAGAAGGACTAGCGACGACACAGATACGCAGTATTTT
TRBV7-2	-	TRBJ1-1	-	CASSRGRETEAFF	TGTGCCAGCAGCCGCGGCCGGGAAACTGAAGCTTTCTTT
TRBV7-2	-	TRBJ2-5	-	CASSAHRDGETQYF	TGTGCCAGCAGCGCTCACAGGGACGGGGAGACCCAGTACTTC
TRBV25-1	-	TRBJ2-7	TRBD2	CASTGGASGRKFPSYEQYF	TGTGCCAGCACCGGGGGGGCTAGCGGGAGGAAATTTCCTTCCTACGAGCAGTACTTC
TRBV18	-	TRBJ1-5	-	CASSGAGDRQPQHF	TGTGCCAGCTCAGGTGCTGGGGACCGGCAGCCCCAGCATTTT
TRBV7-8	-	TRBJ2-5	TRBD2	CASSLIVQVGTMPTNEQYF	TGTGCCAGCAGCTTAATTGTGCAGGTTGGGACTATGCCCACGAATGAGCAGTACTTC
TRBV5-1	-	TRBJ2-3	-	CASSLNANPQYF	TGCGCCAGCAGCTTGAACGCGAATCCGCAGTATTTT
TRBV5-6	-	TRBJ2-7	TRBD1	CASHRGRIYEHYF	TGTGCCAGCCACAGGGGGCGTATCTACGAGCACTACTTC
TRBV7-2	-	TRBJ2-1	-	CASSANTWAEQFF	TGTGCCAGCAGCGCGAACACCTGGGCTGAGCAGTTCTTC
TRBV27	few	TRBJ2-6	-	CASMRGTGANVLTF	TGTGCCAGTATGAGGGGAACTGGGGCCAACGTCCTGACTTTC
TRBV3-1	-	TRBJ2-5	-	CASSQDSGKKETQYF	TGTGCCAGCAGCCAAGATTCCGGGAAGAAAGAGACCCAGTACTTC
TRBV7-8	-	TRBJ1-5	TRBD1	CASSPDRDRYQPQHF	TGTGCCAGCAGCCCGGACCGGGACAGATATCAGCCCCAGCATTTT
TRBV15	-	TRBJ2-7	-	CATSPTVPQGEQYF	TGTGCCACCAGTCCGACTGTCCCCCAGGGCGAGCAGTACTTC
TRBV7-6	-	TRBJ2-1	TRBD2	CASSWKLAGPYNEQFF	TGTGCCAGCAGCTGGAAACTAGCGGGACCCTACAATGAGCAGTTCTTC
TRBV29-1	-	TRBJ1-1	-	CSVDSGNTEAFF	TGCAGCGTTGACTCCGGGAATACTGAAGCTTTCTTT
TRBV28	-	TRBJ2-7	-	CASSLNGALDEQYF	TGTGCCAGCAGTTTAAACGGGGCGCTTGACGAGCAGTACTTC
TRBV2	few	TRBJ2-1	TRBD2	CASRSSGRQWSEQFF	TGTGCCAGCAGATCTAGCGGGAGGCAGTGGAGTGAGCAGTTCTTC
TRBV11-1	few	TRBJ2-1	-	CASAQHRADNEQFF	TGTGCCAGCGCCCAGCACCGGGCCGACAATGAGCAGTTCTTC
TRBV24-1	-	TRBJ2-2	TRBD2	CATSEAGDSGELFF	TGTGCCACCAGTGAGGCGGGAGACTCCGGGGAGCTGTTTTTT
TRBV5-1	-	TRBJ2-1	TRBD2	CASSPTSGGCNEQFF	TGCGCCAGCAGCCCCACTAGCGGAGGCTGCAATGAGCAGTTCTTC
TRBV4-2	-	TRBJ2-7	TRBD2	CASSHLSGIEQYF	TGTGCCAGCAGCCATCTAAGCGGGATCGAGCAGTACTTC
TRBV5-1	few	TRBJ2-5	-	CASSLDLEETQYF	TGCGCCAGCAGCTTGGATCTAGAAGAGACCCAGTACTTC
TRBV9	many	TRBJ2-5	TRBD1	CASSLVGTEETQYF	TGTGCCAGCAGCTTAGTCGGGACAGAAGAGACCCAGTACTTC
TRBV28	-	TRBJ2-7	TRBD2	CASRKTSGTNYEQYF	TGTGCCAGCAGGAAGACTAGCGGGACTAACTACGAGCAGTACTTC